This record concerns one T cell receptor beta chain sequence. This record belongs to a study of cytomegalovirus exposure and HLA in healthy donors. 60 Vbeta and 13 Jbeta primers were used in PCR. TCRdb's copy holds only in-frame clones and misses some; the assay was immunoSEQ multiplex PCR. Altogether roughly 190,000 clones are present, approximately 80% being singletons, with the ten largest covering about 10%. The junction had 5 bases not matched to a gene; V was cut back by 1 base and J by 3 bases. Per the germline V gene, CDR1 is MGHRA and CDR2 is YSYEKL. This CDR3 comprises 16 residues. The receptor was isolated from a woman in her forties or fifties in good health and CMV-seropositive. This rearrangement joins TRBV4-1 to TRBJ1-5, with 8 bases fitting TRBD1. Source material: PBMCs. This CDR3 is CASSQVDRGVNQPQHF. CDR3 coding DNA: TGCGCCAGCAGCCAAGTTGACAGGGGAGTCAATCAGCCCCAGCATTTT.